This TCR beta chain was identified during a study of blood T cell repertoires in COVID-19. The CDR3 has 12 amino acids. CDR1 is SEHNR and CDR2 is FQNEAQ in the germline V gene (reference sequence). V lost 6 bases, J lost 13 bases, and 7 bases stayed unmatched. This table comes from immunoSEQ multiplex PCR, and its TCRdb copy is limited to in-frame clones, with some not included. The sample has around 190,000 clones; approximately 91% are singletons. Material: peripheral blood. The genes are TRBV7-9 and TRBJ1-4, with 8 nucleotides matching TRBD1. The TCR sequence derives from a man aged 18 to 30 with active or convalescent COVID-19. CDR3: CASSRRTGGLFF. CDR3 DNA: TGTGCCAGCAGTCGTAGAACAGGGGGACTGTTTTTT. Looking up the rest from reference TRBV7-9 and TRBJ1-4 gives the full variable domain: DTGVSQNPRHKITKRGQNVTFRCDPISEHNRLYWYRQTLGQGPEFLTYFQNEAQLEKSRLLSDRFSAERPKGSFSTLEIQRTEQGDSAMYLCASSRRTGGLFFGSGTQLSVL.